The 27 T cell receptor beta chains reported below all come from one sample, sequenced in a study of OX40 agonist ivuxolimab in advanced cancers. Libraries were prepared by immunoSEQ multiplex PCR; TCRdb keeps only in-frame clonotypes and omits some of them. The data contain 65,000 to 80,000 clones, roughly 90% of them singletons. The input for sequencing was CD4+ or CD8+ T cells sorted from blood, taken in a trial of the OX40 agonist ivuxolimab. The receptor set was obtained from an adult with an advanced solid tumor such as melanoma, head and neck, liver or kidney cancer.

This chain connects TRBV28 to TRBJ1-6; D not certain. The germline V gene encodes CDR1 MDHEN and CDR2 SYDVKM. Trimming pared 5 bases from V and 7 bases from J, leaving 9 bases between. This CDR3 is 13 amino acids long. The CDR3 loop is CASSPMGNSPLHF. Written as DNA, the CDR3 is TGTGCCAGCAGTCCCATGGGGAATTCACCCCTCCACTTT.

A word on this clone: A junction end diverges from the germline sequence, so it may reflect a read error. The rearrangement links TRBV7-7 to TRBJ2-5; D is perhaps TRBD2 (6 bases). CDR3 size: 14 residues. The germline V gene has CDR1 SSHAT and CDR2 FNYEAQ (reference sequence). The CDR3 DNA reads as TGTGCTAGCAGCCAAGATGGGACTGTGGGGACCCAGTACTTC. Its protein is CASSQDGTVGTQYF.

This clone was detected once. J is TRBJ2-7 and V is TRBV2; D might be TRBD1 (6 bases). The CDR3 runs 14 residues. Trimming took 6 bases from V and 0 from J, leaving 12 bases between them. Germline lookup yields CDR1 SNHLY and CDR2 FYNNEI. The CDR3 DNA sequence: TGTGCCAGCAGAGAGGACAGTTCCTCCTACGAGCAGTACTTC. It encodes CASREDSSSYEQYF.

The rearrangement uses TRBV5-4 and TRBJ2-7; TRBD1 matches 9 bases. Germline values: CDR1 SGHNT, CDR2 YYREEE (reference sequence). The CDR3 has 15 amino acids. The V gene end was trimmed by 7 bases and the J gene end by 2 bases; junction bases not matched to a gene: 10. CDR3 residues: CASGLTGTGTYEQYF. The CDR3 DNA follows: TGTGCCAGCGGTCTGACCGGGACAGGGACCTACGAGCAGTACTTC.

The chain recombines TRBV19 with TRBJ2-4; TRBD1 might be the D (8 bases). In germline, CDR1 is LNHDA, CDR2 SQIVND (reference sequence). CDR3 length equals 16 residues. V was trimmed by 7 bases and J by 7 bases, leaving 23 bases between them. The chain's CDR3 is CASTRTGPRGANIQYF. Here the CDR3 DNA reads TGTGCCAGTACTAGGACAGGGCCTCGGGGGGCGAACATTCAGTACTTC.

This chain joins TRBV19 and TRBJ2-5; 9 bases fit TRBD1. Germline CDR1 and CDR2: LNHDA and SQIVND (reference sequence). V lost 3 bases, J lost 5 bases, and 10 bases stayed unmatched. The CDR3 sequence is 16 residues long. CDR3 region: CASSIRGRGQGETQYF. The CDR3 nucleotides are TGTGCCAGTAGTATTCGAGGCCGAGGACAGGGGGAGACCCAGTACTTC. The entire variable domain, with the rest obtained from reference TRBV19 and TRBJ2-5, is as follows: DGGITQSPKYLFRKEGQNVTLSCEQNLNHDAMYWYRQDPGQGLRLIYYSQIVNDFQKGDIAEGYSVSREKKESFPLTVTSAQKNPTAFYLCASSIRGRGQGETQYFGPGTRLLVL.

This clone has a single count. V and J are TRBV5-5 and TRBJ2-2; 9 nucleotides align to TRBD1. Germline values: CDR1 SGHKS, CDR2 YYEKEE (reference sequence). V shed 3 bases and J 6 bases; nucleotides not matched to a gene: 9. The CDR3 is 16 amino acids. The CDR3 here is CASSSTYRGRAGELFF. Written as DNA, the CDR3 is TGTGCCAGCAGCTCCACTTACAGGGGGCGGGCCGGGGAGCTGTTTTTT.

The chain employs TRBV28 and TRBJ1-4; D call uncertain. The CDR3 is 12 residues long. The germline V gene encodes CDR1 MDHEN and CDR2 SYDVKM. Deletions cut 7 bases from V and 5 bases from J, with 8 bases between. The CDR3 DNA sequence: TGTGCCAGCACAGACCTGAATGAAAAACTGTTTTTT. Protein sequence: CASTDLNEKLFF. Together with reference TRBV28 and TRBJ1-4, the CDR3 gives the full variable domain: DVKVTQSSRYLVKRTGEKVFLECVQDMDHENMFWYRQDPGLGLRLIYFSYDVKMKEKGDIPEGYSVSREKKERFSLILESASTNQTSMYLCASTDLNEKLFFGSGTQLSVL.

This clone occurred a few times. The chain carries TRBV2 and TRBJ1-4; 9 bases are a match to TRBD1. V shed 6 bases, J shed 8 bases, and the junction held 1 base outside the gene matches. Germline V gives CDR1 SNHLY, CDR2 FYNNEI. The CDR3 length is 12 residues. CDR3 sequence reads: CASRDRGEKLFF. DNA for the CDR3: TGTGCCAGCAGGGACAGGGGCGAAAAACTGTTTTTT.

V usage is TRBV28 and J usage is TRBJ2-3; D possibly corresponds to TRBD2 (5 bases). CDR3 length equals 14 residues. V was pared by 11 bases and J by 2 bases, with 17 bases between. In germline, CDR1 is MDHEN, CDR2 SYDVKM. CDR3 residues: CAAREGRNTDTQYF. CDR3 bases: TGTGCCGCCCGCGAGGGAAGGAACACAGATACGCAGTATTTT.

The chain couples TRBV28 to TRBJ1-5, with 9 bases identical to TRBD1. The germline CDR1 and CDR2 sequences are MDHEN and SYDVKM. This CDR3 is 13 amino acids long. Trimming cost V 9 bases and J 2 bases; bases outside gene matches: 2. CDR3 sequence: CASRDRGNQPQHF. DNA of the CDR3: TGTGCCAGTCGGGACAGGGGCAATCAGCCCCAGCATTTT.

This chain joins TRBV18 and TRBJ2-7; 8 bases align to TRBD1. This CDR3 comprises 14 residues. Trimming cost V 3 bases and J 3 bases; bases outside gene matches: 4. Germline V gene lookup returns CDR1 KGHSH and CDR2 LQKENI. This chain's CDR3 is CASSPGQADYEQYF. The CDR3 DNA sequence: TGTGCCAGCTCACCGGGACAGGCGGACTACGAGCAGTACTTC.

J is TRBJ2-5 and V is TRBV4-3; D is possibly TRBD2 (5 bases). CDR3 size: 17 residues. Trimming cost V 4 bases and J 2 bases, with 20 bases left between them. Germline loops: CDR1 LGHNA, CDR2 YSLEER. In DNA form, the CDR3 reads TGCGCCAGCAGCCGAGGAAATCGAGGACTGGATCAAGAGACCCAGTACTTC. Amino acids: CASSRGNRGLDQETQYF.

The chain carries TRBV9 and TRBJ2-3; D gene ambiguous. The V end lost 0 bases, the J end lost 4 bases, and 12 bases lay between the germline ends. The CDR3 spans 15 residues. Per the germline V gene, CDR1 is SGDLS and CDR2 is YYNGEE. The CDR3, as DNA: TGTGCCAGCAGCGTAGCGGGCCAGGTAGCAGATACGCAGTATTTT. It codes for CASSVAGQVADTQYF.

This sequence joins TRBV7-6 and TRBJ1-5; 9 positions agree with TRBD1. The CDR3 runs 15 residues. After removal of 5 bases from V and 6 bases from J, the junction contained 8 bases not matched to a gene. Germline V CDR1 and CDR2: SGHVS, FNYEAQ. The CDR3 reads CASSRTGDGSQPQHF. In DNA form, the CDR3 reads TGTGCCAGCAGCAGGACAGGGGACGGAAGTCAGCCCCAGCATTTT.

The chain uses TRBV9 and TRBJ1-4; the D gene is possibly TRBD1 (5 bases). The CDR3 sequence is 15 residues long. In germline, CDR1 is SGDLS, CDR2 YYNGEE. V lost 4 bases and J 8 bases, leaving 18 bases between the germline ends. CDR3: CASSPSGGGREKLFF. The CDR3 DNA reads TGTGCCAGCAGCCCCTCGGGGGGAGGTCGGGAAAAACTGTTTTTT.

V gene TRBV5-1 combines with J gene TRBJ2-7; TRBD1 is a possible D gene (6 bases). The V gene's germline CDR1 is SGHRS and CDR2 YFSETQ. The ends were cut back, 1 base at V and 2 bases at J, with 7 bases in the middle. This CDR3 spans 13 amino acids. The DNA for the CDR3 is TGCGCCAGCAGCTTGCAGGGGCCCTACGAGCAGTACTTC. Encoded protein: CASSLQGPYEQYF.

The chain joins TRBV9 to TRBJ2-5; 13 positions match TRBD2. Germline CDR1 SGDLS, CDR2 YYNGEE. This CDR3 spans 16 amino acids. Trimming at V came to 0 bases and at J to 1 base, leaving 0 bases not matched to a gene. CDR3 loop: CASSVGTSGSQETQYF. CDR3 coding DNA: TGTGCCAGCAGCGTAGGGACTAGCGGGAGCCAAGAGACCCAGTACTTC. Together with reference TRBV9 and TRBJ2-5, the CDR3 gives the full variable domain: DSGVTQTPKHLITATGQRVTLRCSPRSGDLSVYWYQQSLDQGLQFLIQYYNGEERAKGNILERFSAQQFPDLHSELNLSSLELGDSALYFCASSVGTSGSQETQYFGPGTRLLVL.

The genes are TRBV6-1 and TRBJ2-1, with D possibly matching TRBD2 (6 bases). Germline V gives CDR1 MNHNS, CDR2 SASEGT. Trimming shortened V by 1 base and J by 8 bases, and 9 bases separated the two germline ends. This CDR3 is 13 amino acids long. CDR3 residues: CASSEGLVDEQFF. In nucleotides, the CDR3 is TGTGCCAGCAGTGAAGGACTAGTCGATGAGCAGTTCTTC.

This chain connects TRBV5-1 to TRBJ1-5; 10 bases agree with TRBD1. The CDR3 runs 15 residues. The germline gives CDR1 SGHRS, CDR2 YFSETQ. Trimming cost V 3 bases and J 9 bases; bases outside gene matches: 9. The chain's CDR3 is CASSSGTGAGWPQHF. The DNA for the CDR3 is TGCGCCAGCAGCTCCGGGACAGGGGCTGGTTGGCCCCAGCATTTT. Complete variable domain (other parts from reference TRBV5-1 and TRBJ1-5): KAGVTQTPRYLIKTRGQQVTLSCSPISGHRSVSWYQQTPGQGLQFLFEYFSETQRNKGNFPGRFSGRQFSNSRSEMNVSTLELGDSALYLCASSSGTGAGWPQHFGDGTRLSIL.

This chain joins TRBV9 and TRBJ2-2; D gene ambiguous. Trimming removed 3 bases from V and 8 bases from J, with 5 bases in between. Per germline, CDR1 SGDLS and CDR2 YYNGEE. This CDR3 is 11 amino acids long. The CDR3 spells CASSADGELFF. CDR3 sequence (DNA): TGTGCCAGCAGCGCTGATGGGGAGCTGTTTTTT.

This sequence joins TRBV19 and TRBJ2-1; TRBD1 matches 7 bases. V trimming: 4 bases; J trimming: 6 bases; junction bases outside the gene matches: 3. Germline V gene lookup returns CDR1 LNHDA and CDR2 SQIVND (reference sequence). The CDR3 loop spans 13 amino acids. CDR3: CASSRRQGNEQFF. The CDR3 bases are TGTGCCAGTAGTAGGAGACAGGGCAATGAGCAGTTCTTC.

The chain joins TRBV28 to TRBJ1-4, with D tentatively TRBD1 (5 bases). The V end was cut by 7 bases, the J end by 10 bases, with 22 bases between. In germline, CDR1 is MDHEN, CDR2 SYDVKM. The CDR3 consists of 15 residues. CDR3 nucleotide sequence: TGTGCCAGCACCCTCCGGCGGGGGGGTGTGGGAAAACTGTTTTTT. It codes for CASTLRRGGVGKLFF. Based on the CDR3 plus reference TRBV28 and TRBJ1-4, the full variable domain is DVKVTQSSRYLVKRTGEKVFLECVQDMDHENMFWYRQDPGLGLRLIYFSYDVKMKEKGDIPEGYSVSREKKERFSLILESASTNQTSMYLCASTLRRGGVGKLFFGSGTQLSVL.

The chain uses TRBV6-6 and TRBJ2-5; possible D gene TRBD2, 5 bases. The CDR3 spans 16 residues. The V and J ends lost 4 bases and 4 bases respectively, with 19 bases between them. CDR1 is MNHNY, CDR2 SVGAGI, per germline (reference sequence). The CDR3 region has the DNA TGTGCCAGCAGTTTTACCGGGGAGTCTATATCAGAGACCCAGTACTTC. Its translation: CASSFTGESISETQYF.

The rearrangement joins TRBV28 to TRBJ2-1; 8 nucleotides agree with TRBD1. This CDR3 has 15 residues. Germline CDR1 MDHEN, CDR2 SYDVKM. The V segment lost 5 bases and the J segment 7 bases; nucleotides outside the gene matches: 10. The CDR3 reads CASSPQQGVVNEQFF. CDR3 bases: TGTGCCAGCAGTCCGCAACAGGGGGTGGTAAATGAGCAGTTCTTC.

This clone is a singleton in its sample. J is TRBJ1-2 and V is TRBV28; TRBD1 matches at 9 bases. Trimming at V came to 5 bases and at J to 4 bases, leaving 2 bases not matched to a gene. From germline, CDR1 is MDHEN and CDR2 SYDVKM. The length of the CDR3 is 13 residues. Here the CDR3 DNA reads TGTGCCAGCAGTACAGGGGGCGCCTATGGCTACACCTTC. Translating it yields CASSTGGAYGYTF.

This sequence joins TRBV15 and TRBJ2-7; TRBD2 is a possible D gene (5 bases). Trimming took off 0 bases at V and 3 bases at J, with 12 bases between the two ends. The germline V gene has CDR1 LNHNV and CDR2 YYDKDF (reference sequence). The CDR3 covers 15 residues. In DNA, the CDR3 is TGTGCCACCAGCAGAGATCCGGGGAAAAACTACGAGCAGTACTTC. Translating gives CATSRDPGKNYEQYF.